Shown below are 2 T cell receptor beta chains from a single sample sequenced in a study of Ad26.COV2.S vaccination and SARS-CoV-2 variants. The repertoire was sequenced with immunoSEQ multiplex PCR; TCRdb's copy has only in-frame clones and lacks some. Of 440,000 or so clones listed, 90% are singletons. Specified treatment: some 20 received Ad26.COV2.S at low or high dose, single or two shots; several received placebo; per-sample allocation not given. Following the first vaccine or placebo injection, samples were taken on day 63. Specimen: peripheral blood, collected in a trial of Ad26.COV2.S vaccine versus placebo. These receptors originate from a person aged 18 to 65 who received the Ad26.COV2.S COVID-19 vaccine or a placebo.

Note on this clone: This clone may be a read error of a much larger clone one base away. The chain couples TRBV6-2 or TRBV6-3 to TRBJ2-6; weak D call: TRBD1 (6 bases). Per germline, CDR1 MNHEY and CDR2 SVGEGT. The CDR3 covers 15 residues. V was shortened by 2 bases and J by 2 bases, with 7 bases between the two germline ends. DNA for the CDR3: TGTGCCAGCAGTTACCAGGGGCCTGGGGCCAACGTCCTGACTTTC. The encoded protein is CASSYQGPGANVLTF.

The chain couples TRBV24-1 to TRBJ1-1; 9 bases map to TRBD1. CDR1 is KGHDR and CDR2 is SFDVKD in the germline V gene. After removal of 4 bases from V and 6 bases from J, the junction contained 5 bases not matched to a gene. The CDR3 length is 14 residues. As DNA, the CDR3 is TGTGCCACCAGTGACCCGGACAGGGGCGCTGAAGCTTTCTTT. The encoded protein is CATSDPDRGAEAFF.